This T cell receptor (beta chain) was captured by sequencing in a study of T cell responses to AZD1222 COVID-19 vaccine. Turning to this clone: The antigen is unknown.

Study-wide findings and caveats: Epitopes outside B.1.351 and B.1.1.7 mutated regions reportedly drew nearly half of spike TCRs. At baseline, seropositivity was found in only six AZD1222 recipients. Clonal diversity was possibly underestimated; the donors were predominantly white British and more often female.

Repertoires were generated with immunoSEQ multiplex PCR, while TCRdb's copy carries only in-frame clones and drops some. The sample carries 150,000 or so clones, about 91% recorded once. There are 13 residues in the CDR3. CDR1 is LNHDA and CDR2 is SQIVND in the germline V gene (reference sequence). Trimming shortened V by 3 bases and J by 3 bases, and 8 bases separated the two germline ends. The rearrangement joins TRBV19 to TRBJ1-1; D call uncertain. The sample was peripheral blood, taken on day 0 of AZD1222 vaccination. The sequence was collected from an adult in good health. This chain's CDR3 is CASSIYRYTEAFF. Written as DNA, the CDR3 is TGTGCCAGTAGTATTTACAGATACACTGAAGCTTTCTTT.